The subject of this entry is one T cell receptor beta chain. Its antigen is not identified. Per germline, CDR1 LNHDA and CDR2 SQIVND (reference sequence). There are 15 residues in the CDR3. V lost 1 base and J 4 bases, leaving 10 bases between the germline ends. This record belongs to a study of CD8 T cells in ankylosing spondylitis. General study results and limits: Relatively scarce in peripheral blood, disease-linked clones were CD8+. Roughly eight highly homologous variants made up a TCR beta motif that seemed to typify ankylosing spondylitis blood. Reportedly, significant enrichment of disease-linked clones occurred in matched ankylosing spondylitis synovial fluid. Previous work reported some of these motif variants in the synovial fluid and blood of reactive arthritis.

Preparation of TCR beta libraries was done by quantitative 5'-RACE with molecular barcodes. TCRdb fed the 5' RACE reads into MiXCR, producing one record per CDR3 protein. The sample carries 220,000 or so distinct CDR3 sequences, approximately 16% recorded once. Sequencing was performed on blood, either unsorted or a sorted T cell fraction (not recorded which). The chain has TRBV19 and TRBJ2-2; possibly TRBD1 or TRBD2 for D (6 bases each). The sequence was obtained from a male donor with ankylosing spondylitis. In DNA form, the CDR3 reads TGTGCCAGTAGTATAGCTGGGGGGCTCACCGGGGAGCTGTTTTTT. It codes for CASSIAGGLTGELFF.